Below, one T cell receptor (beta chain) is given with its context. This sample's TCRbeta library carried unique molecular identifier barcodes. TCRdb re-analysed the PCR reads in MiXCR, keeping a single row per CDR3 protein. The data contain hundreds of thousands of distinct CDR3 sequences, roughly 15% of them singletons. This record comes from a study of T-cell reconstitution after alpha-beta-depleted transplantation in children. The V end was cut by 1 base, the J end by 0 bases, with 13 bases between. The CDR3 length is 17 residues. CDR1 SGHVS and CDR2 FNYEAQ come from the germline V gene. The sequence was collected from a human donor who donated a stem cell graft to a child with Fanconi anemia. The material was PBMCs, obtained from the stem cell graft. V gene TRBV7-6 combines with J gene TRBJ1-3; the D is unclear. The CDR3: CASSLDPPGYSGNTIYF. The DNA of the CDR3 is TGTGCCAGCAGCTTAGATCCCCCAGGCTACTCTGGAAACACCATATATTTT.